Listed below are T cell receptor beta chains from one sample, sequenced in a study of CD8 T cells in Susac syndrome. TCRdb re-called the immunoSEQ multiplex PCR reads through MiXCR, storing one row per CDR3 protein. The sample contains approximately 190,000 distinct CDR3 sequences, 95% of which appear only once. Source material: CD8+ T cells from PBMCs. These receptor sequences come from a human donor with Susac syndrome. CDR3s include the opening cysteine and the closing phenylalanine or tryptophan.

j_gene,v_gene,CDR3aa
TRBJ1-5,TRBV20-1,CSARGQNNQPQHF
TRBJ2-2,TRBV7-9,CASSFLSGSGGELFF
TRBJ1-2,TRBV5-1,CASSTGQGAGGYGYTF
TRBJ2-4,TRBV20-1,CSARDRQGAKNIQYF
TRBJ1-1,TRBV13,CASSQTGSEAFF
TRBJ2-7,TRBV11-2,CASSSLLAGAVYEQYF
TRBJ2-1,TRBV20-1,CSAPKPGHNEQFF
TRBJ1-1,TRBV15,CATSGTVYGTEAFF
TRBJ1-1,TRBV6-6,CASRNTETEAFF
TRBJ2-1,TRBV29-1,CSLFSGNNEQFF
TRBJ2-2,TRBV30,CAWSPRGWDTGELFF
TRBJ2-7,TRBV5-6,CASSLQYSYEQYF
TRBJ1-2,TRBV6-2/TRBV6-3,CASSLYGYTF
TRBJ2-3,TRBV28,CASSPLRFRPSTDTQYF
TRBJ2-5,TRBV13,CASSNRGLRETQYF
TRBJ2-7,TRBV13,CASSRDRGINEQYF
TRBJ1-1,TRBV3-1,CASSQDAGRIWTEAFF
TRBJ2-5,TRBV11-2,CASSLAGLETQYF
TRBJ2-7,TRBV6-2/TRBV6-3,CASSYGVRGQGAYEQYF
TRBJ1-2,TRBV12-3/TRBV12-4,CASSPGRGGYTF
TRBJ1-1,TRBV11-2,CASSLDGEITEAFF
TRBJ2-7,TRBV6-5,CASSYGGLAGSYEQYF
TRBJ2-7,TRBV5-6,CASSPPGLAVYEQYF